A selection of T cell receptor beta chains follows, all from one sample in a study of T cell responses to AZD1222 COVID-19 vaccine. TCRdb's copy holds only in-frame clones and misses some; the assay was immunoSEQ multiplex PCR. There are about 140,000 clones in the sample; over 80% occur only once, and roughly 3.3% lies in the top ten. The specimen was peripheral blood, collected 28 days after the second AZD1222 dose. These receptors originate from an adult who received the AZD1222 COVID-19 vaccine. Both conserved end residues are part of each CDR3. The order of the fields is J gene, V gene, D gene, clone size, CDR3 protein, CDR3 DNA. D genes are given only for firm matches. Some rows mark clone size as missing; the rest say once, few, many or name a class of expanded clone.

J gene: TRBJ2-7
V gene: TRBV7-2
D gene: TRBD2
clone size: once
CDR3 protein: CASSPTSFEQYF
CDR3 DNA: TGTGCCAGCAGCCCGACTAGCTTCGAGCAGTACTTC

J gene: TRBJ2-2
V gene: TRBV19
D gene: TRBD2
clone size: once
CDR3 protein: CASSRTSGGTTGELFF
CDR3 DNA: TGTGCCAGTAGCCGGACTAGCGGGGGAACCACCGGGGAGCTGTTTTTT

J gene: TRBJ2-2
V gene: TRBV6-5
D gene: NA
clone size: NA
CDR3 protein: CASSYSGNNGELFF
CDR3 DNA: TGTGCCAGCAGTTACTCGGGGAACAACGGGGAGCTGTTTTTT

J gene: TRBJ2-3
V gene: TRBV7-9
D gene: NA
clone size: NA
CDR3 protein: CASDITGPDTQYF
CDR3 DNA: TGTGCCTCTGATATAACAGGGCCAGATACGCAGTATTTT

J gene: TRBJ2-1
V gene: TRBV28
D gene: NA
clone size: NA
CDR3 protein: CASSLNEQFF
CDR3 DNA: TGTGCCAGCAGTTTGAATGAGCAGTTCTTC

J gene: TRBJ1-6
V gene: TRBV18
D gene: NA
clone size: NA
CDR3 protein: CASSPSGGAGSPLHF
CDR3 DNA: TGTGCCAGCTCACCGTCTGGGGGGGCAGGGTCACCCCTCCACTTT

J gene: TRBJ2-7
V gene: TRBV9
D gene: TRBD2
clone size: NA
CDR3 protein: CASSPGLAVYEQYF
CDR3 DNA: TGTGCCAGCAGCCCAGGACTAGCGGTCTACGAGCAGTACTTC

J gene: TRBJ2-7
V gene: TRBV27
D gene: NA
clone size: NA
CDR3 protein: CASSLGGYRTGHEQYF
CDR3 DNA: TGTGCCAGCAGTTTAGGAGGTTACCGTACGGGGCACGAGCAGTACTTC

J gene: TRBJ2-1
V gene: TRBV7-9
D gene: TRBD2
clone size: NA
CDR3 protein: CASSLVAGRVNEQFF
CDR3 DNA: TGTGCCAGCAGCTTAGTAGCGGGAAGGGTCAATGAGCAGTTCTTC

J gene: TRBJ2-7
V gene: TRBV7-9
D gene: NA
clone size: NA
CDR3 protein: CASTPTGAFVYEQYF
CDR3 DNA: TGTGCCAGCACGCCGACGGGGGCCTTCGTCTACGAGCAGTACTTC

J gene: TRBJ2-7
V gene: TRBV7-8
D gene: NA
clone size: NA
CDR3 protein: CASSLDLATVYEQYF
CDR3 DNA: TGTGCCAGCAGCTTAGATTTAGCCACGGTTTACGAGCAGTACTTC

J gene: TRBJ1-5
V gene: TRBV27
D gene: NA
clone size: NA
CDR3 protein: CASSLGVPVQNSNQPQHF
CDR3 DNA: TGTGCCAGCAGTTTAGGGGTACCAGTTCAGAATAGCAATCAGCCCCAGCATTTT

J gene: TRBJ2-7
V gene: TRBV4-2
D gene: NA
clone size: NA
CDR3 protein: CASSLQGGGSNEQYF
CDR3 DNA: TGTGCCAGCAGCCTCCAAGGTGGGGGTTCAAACGAGCAGTACTTC

J gene: TRBJ1-4
V gene: TRBV5-4
D gene: TRBD1
clone size: NA
CDR3 protein: CASSLWDRNEKLFF
CDR3 DNA: TGTGCCAGCAGCTTATGGGACAGGAATGAAAAACTGTTTTTT

J gene: TRBJ2-7
V gene: TRBV4-3
D gene: TRBD1
clone size: NA
CDR3 protein: CASSQSDRGLSYEQYF
CDR3 DNA: TGCGCCAGCAGCCAATCAGACAGGGGCCTCTCCTACGAGCAGTACTTC

J gene: TRBJ2-7
V gene: TRBV2
D gene: NA
clone size: few
CDR3 protein: CASSENYEQYF
CDR3 DNA: TGTGCCAGCAGTGAGAACTACGAGCAGTACTTC

J gene: TRBJ1-1
V gene: TRBV30
D gene: NA
clone size: NA
CDR3 protein: CAWSVLTPANTEAFF
CDR3 DNA: TGTGCCTGGAGTGTACTGACCCCGGCGAACACTGAAGCTTTCTTT

J gene: TRBJ2-1
V gene: TRBV5-1
D gene: NA
clone size: once
CDR3 protein: CASSRGVTYNEQFF
CDR3 DNA: TGCGCCAGCAGTCGCGGAGTAACCTACAATGAGCAGTTCTTC

J gene: TRBJ1-3
V gene: TRBV15
D gene: NA
clone size: NA
CDR3 protein: CATSRGLGTGSGNTIYF
CDR3 DNA: TGTGCCACCAGCAGAGGCTTGGGCACCGGGTCTGGAAACACCATATATTTT

J gene: TRBJ2-5
V gene: TRBV5-6
D gene: NA
clone size: NA
CDR3 protein: CASSVDSIIGTQYF
CDR3 DNA: TGTGCCAGCAGCGTGGACTCTATAATCGGGACCCAGTACTTC

J gene: TRBJ1-1
V gene: TRBV28
D gene: NA
clone size: once
CDR3 protein: CASSSTTIQSPEAFF
CDR3 DNA: TGTGCCAGCAGTTCCACGACAATTCAGAGCCCTGAAGCTTTCTTT

J gene: TRBJ2-1
V gene: TRBV18
D gene: TRBD2
clone size: NA
CDR3 protein: CASSPSGTLYNEQFF
CDR3 DNA: TGTGCCAGCTCGCCTAGCGGAACACTCTACAATGAGCAGTTCTTC

J gene: TRBJ1-2
V gene: TRBV11-2
D gene: NA
clone size: NA
CDR3 protein: CASMANYGYTF
CDR3 DNA: TGTGCCAGCATGGCTAACTATGGCTACACCTTC

J gene: TRBJ1-1
V gene: TRBV28
D gene: NA
clone size: NA
CDR3 protein: CASRGYGTEAFF
CDR3 DNA: TGTGCCAGCAGGGGGTATGGCACTGAAGCTTTCTTT

J gene: TRBJ2-3
V gene: TRBV27
D gene: NA
clone size: NA
CDR3 protein: CASSLGGLYSLQYF
CDR3 DNA: TGTGCCAGCAGTTTGGGGGGGCTCTATAGTCTCCAGTATTTT

J gene: TRBJ1-2
V gene: TRBV18
D gene: NA
clone size: NA
CDR3 protein: CASSPRDSHRANYGYTF
CDR3 DNA: TGTGCCAGCTCACCAAGGGATTCTCATCGGGCTAACTATGGCTACACCTTC

J gene: TRBJ1-1
V gene: TRBV6-5
D gene: NA
clone size: NA
CDR3 protein: CASSLVSGGNTEAFF
CDR3 DNA: TGTGCCAGCAGTCTGGTCTCCGGGGGGAACACTGAAGCTTTCTTT

J gene: TRBJ1-5
V gene: TRBV28
D gene: TRBD1
clone size: NA
CDR3 protein: CASSLQGAVGQPQHF
CDR3 DNA: TGTGCCAGCAGCCTTCAGGGGGCGGTGGGTCAGCCCCAGCATTTT

J gene: TRBJ2-7
V gene: TRBV10-3
D gene: TRBD1
clone size: NA
CDR3 protein: CAISESTPGQGKQYF
CDR3 DNA: TGTGCCATCAGTGAGTCGACTCCGGGACAGGGAAAGCAGTACTTC

J gene: TRBJ1-4
V gene: TRBV7-2
D gene: NA
clone size: NA
CDR3 protein: CASSLGGLREKLFF
CDR3 DNA: TGTGCCAGCAGCTTAGGGGGACTTCGGGAAAAACTGTTTTTT

J gene: TRBJ1-1
V gene: TRBV12-3/TRBV12-4
D gene: NA
clone size: NA
CDR3 protein: CASSFPGSEAFF
CDR3 DNA: TGTGCCAGCAGTTTTCCGGGGTCTGAAGCTTTCTTT

J gene: TRBJ1-3
V gene: TRBV5-1
D gene: NA
clone size: NA
CDR3 protein: CASSSGPGNTIYF
CDR3 DNA: TGCGCCAGCAGCTCCGGACCTGGAAACACCATATATTTT

J gene: TRBJ2-7
V gene: TRBV5-6
D gene: NA
clone size: NA
CDR3 protein: CASSLRRRNSYEQYF
CDR3 DNA: TGTGCCAGCAGCTTAAGAAGGCGAAACTCCTACGAGCAGTACTTC

J gene: TRBJ1-6
V gene: TRBV6-5
D gene: TRBD1
clone size: NA
CDR3 protein: CASSTYRGPNSPLHF
CDR3 DNA: TGTGCCAGCAGTACATACAGGGGACCCAATTCACCCCTCCACTTT

J gene: TRBJ1-1
V gene: TRBV13
D gene: NA
clone size: NA
CDR3 protein: CASSFRTEAFF
CDR3 DNA: TGTGCCAGCAGCTTCCGTACTGAAGCTTTCTTT

J gene: TRBJ2-1
V gene: TRBV27
D gene: NA
clone size: few
CDR3 protein: CASSSVGGRNRDEQFF
CDR3 DNA: TGTGCCAGCAGTTCTGTTGGGGGGCGGAATAGGGATGAGCAGTTCTTC

J gene: TRBJ1-3
V gene: TRBV9
D gene: TRBD1
clone size: NA
CDR3 protein: CASTTSGQGSGNTIYF
CDR3 DNA: TGTGCCAGCACAACCTCGGGACAGGGATCTGGAAACACCATATATTTT

J gene: TRBJ2-7
V gene: TRBV6-5
D gene: TRBD2
clone size: NA
CDR3 protein: CASSPPWAGGHEQYF
CDR3 DNA: TGTGCCAGCAGTCCACCATGGGCGGGGGGCCACGAGCAGTACTTC

J gene: TRBJ2-7
V gene: TRBV27
D gene: NA
clone size: few
CDR3 protein: CASSLRQGGSEQYF
CDR3 DNA: TGTGCCAGCAGTTTACGTCAGGGGGGCTCCGAGCAGTACTTC

J gene: TRBJ2-2
V gene: TRBV7-2
D gene: TRBD2
clone size: few
CDR3 protein: CASSSYGGTGELFF
CDR3 DNA: TGTGCCAGCAGTTCTTACGGGGGGACCGGGGAGCTGTTTTTT

J gene: TRBJ1-1
V gene: TRBV6-2/TRBV6-3
D gene: NA
clone size: NA
CDR3 protein: CASSPPGAYGVTEAFF
CDR3 DNA: TGTGCCAGCAGTCCCCCCGGTGCTTACGGAGTCACTGAAGCTTTCTTT

J gene: TRBJ1-1
V gene: TRBV23-1
D gene: NA
clone size: NA
CDR3 protein: CASLGTEAFF
CDR3 DNA: TGCGCCAGCCTGGGCACTGAAGCTTTCTTT